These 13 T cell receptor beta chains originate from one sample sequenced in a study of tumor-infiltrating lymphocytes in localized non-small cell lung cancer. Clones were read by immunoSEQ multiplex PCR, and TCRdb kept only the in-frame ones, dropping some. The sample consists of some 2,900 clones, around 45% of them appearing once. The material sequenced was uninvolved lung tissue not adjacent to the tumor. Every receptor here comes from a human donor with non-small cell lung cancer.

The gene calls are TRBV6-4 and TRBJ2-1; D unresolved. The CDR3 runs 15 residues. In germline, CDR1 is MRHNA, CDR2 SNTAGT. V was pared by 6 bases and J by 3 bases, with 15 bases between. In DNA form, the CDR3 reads TGTGCCAGCAGCCCCGGCCCAGGCGACTACAATGAGCAGTTCTTC. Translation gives CASSPGPGDYNEQFF.

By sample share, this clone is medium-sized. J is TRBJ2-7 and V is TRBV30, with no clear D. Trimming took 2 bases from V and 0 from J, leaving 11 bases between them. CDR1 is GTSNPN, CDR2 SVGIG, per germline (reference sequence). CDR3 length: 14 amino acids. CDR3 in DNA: TGTGCCTGGAGTCGGCACCCAGCCTCCTACGAGCAGTACTTC. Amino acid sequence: CAWSRHPASYEQYF.

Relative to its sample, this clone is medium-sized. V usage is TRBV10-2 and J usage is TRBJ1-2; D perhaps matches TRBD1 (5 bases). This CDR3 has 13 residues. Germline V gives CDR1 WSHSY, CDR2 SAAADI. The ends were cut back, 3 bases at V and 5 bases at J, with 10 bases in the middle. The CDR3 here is CASSDSGTYGYTF. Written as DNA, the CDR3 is TGCGCCAGCAGTGATTCGGGGACTTATGGCTACACCTTC.

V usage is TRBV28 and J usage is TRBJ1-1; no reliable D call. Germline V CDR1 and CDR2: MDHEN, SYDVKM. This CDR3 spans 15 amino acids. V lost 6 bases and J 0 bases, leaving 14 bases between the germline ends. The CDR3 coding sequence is TGTGCCAGCAGCTCTGGAATAGCTATGAACACTGAAGCTTTCTTT. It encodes CASSSGIAMNTEAFF.

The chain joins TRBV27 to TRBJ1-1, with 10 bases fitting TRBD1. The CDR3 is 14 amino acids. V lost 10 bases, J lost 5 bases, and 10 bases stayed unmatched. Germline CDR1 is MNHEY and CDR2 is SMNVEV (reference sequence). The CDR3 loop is CATSRGQGETEAFF. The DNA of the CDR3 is TGTGCCACCTCTCGCGGACAGGGGGAGACTGAAGCTTTCTTT.

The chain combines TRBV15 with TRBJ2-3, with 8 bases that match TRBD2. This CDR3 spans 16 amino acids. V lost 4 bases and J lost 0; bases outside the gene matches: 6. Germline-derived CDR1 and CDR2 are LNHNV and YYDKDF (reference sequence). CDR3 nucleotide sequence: TGTGCCACCAGCACCGGACTAGCTGTTAGCACAGATACGCAGTATTTT. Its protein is CATSTGLAVSTDTQYF. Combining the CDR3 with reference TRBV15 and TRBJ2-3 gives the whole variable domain DAMVIQNPRYQVTQFGKPVTLSCSQTLNHNVMYWYQQKSSQAPKLLFHYYDKDFNNEADTPDNFQSRRPNTSFCFLDIRSPGLGDTAMYLCATSTGLAVSTDTQYFGPGTRLTVL.

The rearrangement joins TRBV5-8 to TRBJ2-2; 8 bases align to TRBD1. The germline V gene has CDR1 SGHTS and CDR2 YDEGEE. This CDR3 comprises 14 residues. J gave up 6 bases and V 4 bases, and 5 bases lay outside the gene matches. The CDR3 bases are TGTGCCAGCAGCATGACAGGGGACGCCGGGGAGCTGTTTTTT. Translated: CASSMTGDAGELFF. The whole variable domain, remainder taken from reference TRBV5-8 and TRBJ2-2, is EAGVTQSPTHLIKTRGQQATLRCSPISGHTSVYWYQQALGLGLQFLLWYDEGEERNRGNFPPRFSGRQFPNYSSELNVNALELEDSALYLCASSMTGDAGELFFGEGSRLTVL.

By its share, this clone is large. The CDR3 loop is CASSPQTDRDHGYTF. CDR3 nucleotides: TGTGCCAGCAGCCCCCAAACCGACAGGGACCATGGCTACACCTTC. This chain joins TRBV11-2 and TRBJ1-2, with TRBD1 matching 7 bases. The junction had 12 bases not matched to a gene; V was cut back by 5 bases and J by 6 bases. Germline-derived CDR1 and CDR2 are SGHAT and FQNNGV. CDR3 size: 15 residues.

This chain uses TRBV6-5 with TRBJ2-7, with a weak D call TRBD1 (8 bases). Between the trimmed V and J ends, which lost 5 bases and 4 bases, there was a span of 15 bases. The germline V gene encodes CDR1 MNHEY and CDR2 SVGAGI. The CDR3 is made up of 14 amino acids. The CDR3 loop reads CASSKQGGIYEQYF. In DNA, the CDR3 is TGTGCCAGCAGTAAACAGGGGGGGATATACGAGCAGTACTTC.

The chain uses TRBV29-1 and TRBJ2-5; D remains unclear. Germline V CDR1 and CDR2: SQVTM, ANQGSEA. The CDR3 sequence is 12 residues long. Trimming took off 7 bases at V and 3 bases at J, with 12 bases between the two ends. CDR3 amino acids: CSARSSKETQYF. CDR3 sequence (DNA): TGCAGCGCCAGGTCGTCGAAAGAGACCCAGTACTTC.

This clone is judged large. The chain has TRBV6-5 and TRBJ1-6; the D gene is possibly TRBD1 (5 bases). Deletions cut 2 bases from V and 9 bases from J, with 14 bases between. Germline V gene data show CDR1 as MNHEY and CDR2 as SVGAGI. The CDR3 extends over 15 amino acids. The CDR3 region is CASSYEGRGRSPLHF. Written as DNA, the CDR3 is TGTGCCAGCAGTTACGAGGGGCGCGGTCGTTCACCCCTCCACTTT.

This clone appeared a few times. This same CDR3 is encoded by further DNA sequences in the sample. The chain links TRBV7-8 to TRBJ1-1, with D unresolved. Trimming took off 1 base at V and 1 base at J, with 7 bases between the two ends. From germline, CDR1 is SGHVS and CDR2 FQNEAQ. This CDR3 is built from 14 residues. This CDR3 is CASSLGEWNTEAFF. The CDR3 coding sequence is TGTGCCAGCAGCTTAGGAGAATGGAACACTGAAGCTTTCTTT.

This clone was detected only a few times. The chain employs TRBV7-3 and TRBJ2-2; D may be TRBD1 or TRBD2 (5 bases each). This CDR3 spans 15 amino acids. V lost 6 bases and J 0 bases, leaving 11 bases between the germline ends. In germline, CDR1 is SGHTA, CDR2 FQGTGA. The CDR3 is CASRRDPANTGELFF. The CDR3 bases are TGTGCCAGCAGACGGGACCCCGCGAACACCGGGGAGCTGTTTTTT.